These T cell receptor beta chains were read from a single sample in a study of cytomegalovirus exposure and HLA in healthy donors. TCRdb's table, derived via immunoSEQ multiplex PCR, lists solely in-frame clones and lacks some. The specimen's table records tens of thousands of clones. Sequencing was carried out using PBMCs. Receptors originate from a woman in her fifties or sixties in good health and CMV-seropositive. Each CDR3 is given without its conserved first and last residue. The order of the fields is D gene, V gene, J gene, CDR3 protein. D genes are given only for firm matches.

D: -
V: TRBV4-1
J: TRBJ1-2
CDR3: ASSQDWGGAGGYT

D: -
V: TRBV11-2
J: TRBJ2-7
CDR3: ASSPNLGSSYEQY

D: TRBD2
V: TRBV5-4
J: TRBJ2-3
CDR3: ASSSGAGGLTDTQY

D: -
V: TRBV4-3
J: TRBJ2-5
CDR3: ASSQQADETQY

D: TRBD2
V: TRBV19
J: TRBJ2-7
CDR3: ASSTGTSGSYEQY

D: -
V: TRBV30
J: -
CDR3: AWSPPTGLSYEQY

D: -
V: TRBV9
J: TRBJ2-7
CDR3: ASSGGPPSVEQY

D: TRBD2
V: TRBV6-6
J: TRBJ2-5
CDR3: ASSYATSGGQETQY

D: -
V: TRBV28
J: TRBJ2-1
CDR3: ASSSPASLLNEQF

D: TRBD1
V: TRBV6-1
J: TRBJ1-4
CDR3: ASSVVTGGNEKLF

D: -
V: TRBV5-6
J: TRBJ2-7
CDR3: ASSGPWADEQY

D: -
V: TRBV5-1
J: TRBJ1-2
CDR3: ASSLGGQSHYGYT

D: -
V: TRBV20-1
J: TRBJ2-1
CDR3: SARDFDEQF

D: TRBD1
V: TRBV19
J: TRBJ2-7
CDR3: ASSAGTAPYEQY

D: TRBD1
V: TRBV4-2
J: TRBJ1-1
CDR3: ASSQETGRSEAF

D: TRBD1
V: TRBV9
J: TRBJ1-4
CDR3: ASSVSTGAQEKLF

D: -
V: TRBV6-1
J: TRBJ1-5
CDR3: ASSDLILRVGINSNQPQH

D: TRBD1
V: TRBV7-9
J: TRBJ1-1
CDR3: ASSPNGQGNTEAF

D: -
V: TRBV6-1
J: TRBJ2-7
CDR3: ASSEGPRELYEQY

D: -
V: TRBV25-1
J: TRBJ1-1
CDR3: ASSEFRALNTEAF

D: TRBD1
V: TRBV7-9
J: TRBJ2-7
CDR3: ASSFGTDLYEQY

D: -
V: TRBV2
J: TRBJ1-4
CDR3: ASRGGRRLNEKLF

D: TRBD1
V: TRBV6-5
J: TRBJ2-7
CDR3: ASSLNRDSSYEQY

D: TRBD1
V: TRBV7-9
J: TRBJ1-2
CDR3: ASSPGTADYGYT

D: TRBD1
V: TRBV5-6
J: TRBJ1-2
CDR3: ASSFPGQGAGGYT

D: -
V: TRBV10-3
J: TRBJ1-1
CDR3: AISESTRTGEAF

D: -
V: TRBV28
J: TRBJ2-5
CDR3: ASSLHPGSPGGYQETQY

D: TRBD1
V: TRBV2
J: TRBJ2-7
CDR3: ASSEYGQGRYEQY

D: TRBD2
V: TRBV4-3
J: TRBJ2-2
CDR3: ASSSLAENTGELF

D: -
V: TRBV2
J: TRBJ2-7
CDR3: ASSEATGAYEQY

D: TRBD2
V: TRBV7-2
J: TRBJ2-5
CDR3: ASSSRSGRESQKTQY

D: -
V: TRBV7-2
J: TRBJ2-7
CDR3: ASSLSATVSYEQY

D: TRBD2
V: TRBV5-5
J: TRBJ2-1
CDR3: ASSLVLAGYNEQF

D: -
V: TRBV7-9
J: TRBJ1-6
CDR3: ASRGGDNSPLH

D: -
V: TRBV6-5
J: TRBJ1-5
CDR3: ASSYNGLQH

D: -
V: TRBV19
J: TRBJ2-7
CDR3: ASSAQGSYEQY

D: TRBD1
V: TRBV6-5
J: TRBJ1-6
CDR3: ASSWDRAPNSPLH

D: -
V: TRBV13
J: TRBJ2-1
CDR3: ASSSRAPNEQF

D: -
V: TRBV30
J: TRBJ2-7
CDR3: AWKTGHSYEQY

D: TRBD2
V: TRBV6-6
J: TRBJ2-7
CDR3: ASSGLVYEQY